This T cell receptor (beta chain) was recorded in a study of blood T cell repertoires in COVID-19. In germline, CDR1 is MNHEY, CDR2 SVGAGI. V lost 5 bases to trimming and J lost 1 base; unmatched junction nucleotides: 4. The CDR3 covers 15 residues. This clone was recorded once. The study drew participants aged about 18 to 90 years from 20 to 30 US areas. Participants had their cohort set by participant-reported clinical history. Either two negative PCRs, clearance, or symptom resolution qualified Cohort 3 donors as recovered. In the original analysis: Estimated nucleated cell counts came from reference gene primer amplification. Measured with immunoSEQ multiplex PCR; TCRdb has only the in-frame clones, and not every one. D and trimming were read from the DNA, whereas the V and J calls and clone size are those reported in that table. Among approximately 210,000 clones listed, about 89% were seen once.

The receptor was isolated from a young woman who had recovered from COVID-19. The sequenced material came from PBMCs or T cells enriched from blood (not recorded which). The chain employs TRBV6-5 and TRBJ2-2, with 7 bases aligning to TRBD1. The CDR3 protein is CASSPDRRNTGELFF. CDR3 nucleotides: TGTGCCAGCAGTCCGGACAGGAGGAACACCGGGGAGCTGTTTTTT.